Shown below are 3 T cell receptor beta chains from a single sample sequenced in a study of blood T cell repertoires in COVID-19. Profiled with immunoSEQ multiplex PCR; TCRdb holds only in-frame clones, not every one. The sample has under 150,000 clones, 65% to 85% seen once. The sequencing input was peripheral blood. The receptors shown here come from a woman aged 45-65 years with acute or convalescent COVID-19.

This chain links TRBV9 with TRBJ1-3, with D uncertain. Trimming took off 0 bases at V and 0 bases at J, with 7 bases between the two ends. The CDR3 covers 15 residues. Germline-derived CDR1 and CDR2 are SGDLS and YYNGEE. The CDR3 here is CASSVDASSGNTIYF. The CDR3 DNA reads as TGTGCCAGCAGCGTAGATGCGAGCTCTGGAAACACCATATATTTT.

The chain combines TRBV6-6 with TRBJ1-1; D is undetermined. Between the trimmed V and J ends, which lost 7 bases and 6 bases, there was a span of 15 bases. CDR1 and CDR2 from the germline V gene are MNHNY and SVGAGI (reference sequence). The CDR3 is 13 amino acids. The CDR3 bases are TGTGCCAGCACTTTACGATTTAGCCCTGAAGCTTTCTTT. It encodes CASTLRFSPEAFF.

V gene TRBV7-8 combines with J gene TRBJ1-6; tentative D call: TRBD1 (6 bases). The CDR3 totals 17 residues. Germline V gene data show CDR1 as SGHVS and CDR2 as FQNEAQ. V was shortened by 6 bases and J by 5 bases, with 20 bases between the two germline ends. The CDR3 here is CASSRIGGRQDNSPLHF. CDR3 coding DNA: TGTGCCAGCAGTCGAATAGGGGGTCGGCAGGATAATTCACCCCTCCACTTT.